The rows below give T cell receptor beta chains drawn from one sample of a study of OX40 agonist ivuxolimab in advanced cancers. The method was immunoSEQ multiplex PCR; TCRdb's version includes in-frame clones alone and lacks a portion of them. The profile shows roughly 61,000 clones, more than 80% of them singletons. This sample comprised CD4+ or CD8+ T cells sorted from blood, obtained in a trial of the OX40 agonist ivuxolimab. The receptor source for this set is an adult with an advanced solid tumor such as melanoma, head and neck, liver or kidney cancer. CDR3s include the opening cysteine and the closing phenylalanine or tryptophan. D genes are given only for firm matches. Size is omitted from some rows. Given values are once, few, many or a class for expanded clones.

V gene: TRBV7-9
D gene: .
clone size: .
J gene: TRBJ2-7
CDR3 DNA: TGTGCCAGCAGCGTCAGTCAGGCAGCCTACGAGCAGTACTTC
CDR3 protein: CASSVSQAAYEQYF

V gene: TRBV30
D gene: TRBD2
clone size: .
J gene: TRBJ2-7
CDR3 DNA: TGTGCCTGGAGTCGGGGGGAAACCTACGAGCAGTACTTC
CDR3 protein: CAWSRGETYEQYF

V gene: TRBV4-1
D gene: .
clone size: once
J gene: TRBJ2-3
CDR3 DNA: TGCGCCAGCAGCCGGAGAGGAGGATCCCAAAGTTTGATAGACACAGATACGCAGTATTTT
CDR3 protein: CASSRRGGSQSLIDTDTQYF

V gene: TRBV5-1
D gene: TRBD2
clone size: .
J gene: TRBJ2-2
CDR3 DNA: TGCGCCAGCAGCTTCCTGGTTAGCGGGGGGAACACCGGGGAGCTGTTTTTT
CDR3 protein: CASSFLVSGGNTGELFF

V gene: TRBV6-6
D gene: .
clone size: .
J gene: TRBJ1-3
CDR3 DNA: TGTGCCAGCACCATAACTTCGGGGGGAGGAAACACCATATATTTT
CDR3 protein: CASTITSGGGNTIYF

V gene: TRBV7-2
D gene: TRBD2
clone size: .
J gene: TRBJ2-7
CDR3 DNA: TGTGCCAGCAGCTTAGCGAATAGCGGGAACTACGAGCAGTACTTC
CDR3 protein: CASSLANSGNYEQYF

V gene: TRBV4-1
D gene: TRBD2
clone size: .
J gene: TRBJ2-5
CDR3 DNA: TGCGCCAGCAGCCAAACTAGCGGAAAAGAGACCCAGTACTTC
CDR3 protein: CASSQTSGKETQYF

V gene: TRBV6-5
D gene: .
clone size: .
J gene: TRBJ2-5
CDR3 DNA: TGTGCCAGCAGTTACGGGGCGGAGACCCAGTACTTC
CDR3 protein: CASSYGAETQYF

V gene: TRBV28
D gene: .
clone size: .
J gene: TRBJ2-7
CDR3 DNA: TGTGCCAGCAGTTTACGCGGGACTCCCACCTACGAGCAGTACTTC
CDR3 protein: CASSLRGTPTYEQYF

V gene: TRBV5-1
D gene: .
clone size: .
J gene: TRBJ2-5
CDR3 DNA: TGCGCCAGCACAAGGGACTCAGAGACCCAGTACTTC
CDR3 protein: CASTRDSETQYF

V gene: TRBV28
D gene: .
clone size: .
J gene: TRBJ1-4
CDR3 DNA: TGTGCCAGCAGTTTAGATGTCAATGAAAAACTGTTTTTT
CDR3 protein: CASSLDVNEKLFF

V gene: TRBV19
D gene: TRBD1
clone size: .
J gene: TRBJ1-2
CDR3 DNA: TGTGCCAGTAGTATTCTTCTGACAGGGGGCTATGGCTACACCTTC
CDR3 protein: CASSILLTGGYGYTF

V gene: TRBV7-9
D gene: TRBD1
clone size: .
J gene: TRBJ2-7
CDR3 DNA: TGTGCCAGCAGGGGGACAGGGATCGTCGAGCAGTACTTC
CDR3 protein: CASRGTGIVEQYF

V gene: TRBV7-9
D gene: .
clone size: few
J gene: TRBJ1-2
CDR3 DNA: TGTGCCAGCAGCTTGAATCAGGGAATCGACTACACCTTC
CDR3 protein: CASSLNQGIDYTF

V gene: TRBV14
D gene: .
clone size: .
J gene: TRBJ2-2
CDR3 DNA: TGTGCCAGCAGCAAGGTGGGGGCCGGGGAGCTGTTTTTT
CDR3 protein: CASSKVGAGELFF

V gene: TRBV2
D gene: .
clone size: .
J gene: TRBJ2-5
CDR3 DNA: TGTGCCAGCAGTCTTAAGACAGGAGGCTACCAAGAGACCCAGTACTTC
CDR3 protein: CASSLKTGGYQETQYF

V gene: TRBV10-2
D gene: .
clone size: .
J gene: TRBJ2-1
CDR3 DNA: TGCGCCAGCAGGCGGCAGACTAAGCACACTACCTACAATGAGCAGTTCTTC
CDR3 protein: CASRRQTKHTTYNEQFF

V gene: TRBV5-6
D gene: TRBD2
clone size: .
J gene: TRBJ2-5
CDR3 DNA: TGTGCCAGCAGCTTTGGCGTCCAGCGGGGGCTCCAAGAGACCCAGTACTTC
CDR3 protein: CASSFGVQRGLQETQYF

V gene: TRBV5-4
D gene: TRBD1
clone size: .
J gene: TRBJ1-3
CDR3 DNA: TGTGCCAGCAGCCAGGGACAGGGGAAAGGAAACACCATATATTTT
CDR3 protein: CASSQGQGKGNTIYF

V gene: TRBV10-3
D gene: .
clone size: .
J gene: TRBJ2-1
CDR3 DNA: TGTGCCATCATGGCTCAAGTCTACAATGAGCAGTTCTTC
CDR3 protein: CAIMAQVYNEQFF

V gene: TRBV18
D gene: .
clone size: .
J gene: TRBJ2-2
CDR3 DNA: TGTGCCAGCTCACCACTACTAAACACCGGGGAGCTGTTTTTT
CDR3 protein: CASSPLLNTGELFF

V gene: TRBV20-1
D gene: TRBD1
clone size: .
J gene: TRBJ2-7
CDR3 DNA: TGCAGTGCTCACAGGGGATACGAGCAGTACTTC
CDR3 protein: CSAHRGYEQYF

V gene: TRBV30
D gene: .
clone size: .
J gene: TRBJ1-6
CDR3 DNA: TGTGCCTGGACCGGCCTAACGGGGGATTCACCCCTCCACTTT
CDR3 protein: CAWTGLTGDSPLHF

V gene: TRBV10-3
D gene: TRBD1
clone size: .
J gene: TRBJ1-2
CDR3 DNA: TGTGCCATCGGGCGGGACAGGGGAGCTAACTATGGCTACACCTTC
CDR3 protein: CAIGRDRGANYGYTF